A single sample is the source of the 12 T cell receptor beta chains below, sequenced in a study of blood T cell repertoires in COVID-19. Produced via immunoSEQ multiplex PCR; TCRdb's table is partial and in-frame only. The sample yields about 140,000 clones, around 90% seen once. The sequenced sample consisted of peripheral blood. All receptors derive from a woman in her 50s with acute or convalescent COVID-19.

This chain connects TRBV28 to TRBJ2-7; 7 nucleotides line up with TRBD1. The CDR3 totals 15 residues. Unmatched junction bases numbered 7, after V lost 3 bases and J lost 2 bases. The germline V gene has CDR1 MDHEN and CDR2 SYDVKM. The CDR3 region is CASSFRTGNAYEQYF. The CDR3 DNA follows: TGTGCCAGCAGTTTCCGGACAGGAAACGCCTACGAGCAGTACTTC.

This clone was seen once. V and J are TRBV24-1 and TRBJ2-1; 11 nucleotides agree with TRBD2. Germline loops: CDR1 KGHDR, CDR2 SFDVKD. V trimming: 7 bases; J trimming: 10 bases; junction bases outside the gene matches: 2. This CDR3 has 12 amino acids. In nucleotides, the CDR3 is TGTGCCACCAGGCGGACTAGCGGGGAGCAGTTCTTC. Encoded protein: CATRRTSGEQFF.

The genes are TRBV5-1 and TRBJ2-2; 10 nucleotides agree with TRBD2. CDR3 length equals 16 residues. J gave up 5 bases and V 4 bases, and 8 bases lay outside the gene matches. Germline assignment: CDR1 SGHRS and CDR2 YFSETQ. The CDR3 sequence is CASSPGVAGGTGELFF. The CDR3 DNA follows: TGCGCCAGCAGCCCTGGGGTAGCGGGAGGAACCGGGGAGCTGTTTTTT.

The chain uses TRBV5-5 and TRBJ1-2; D perhaps matches TRBD1 (6 bases). CDR3 length: 14 residues. Germline CDR1 and CDR2: SGHKS and YYEKEE (reference sequence). With 0 bases removed from V and 6 bases from J, the gap between germline ends came to 12 bases. The CDR3 loop reads CASSLEQGLNGYTF. The CDR3 region has the DNA TGTGCCAGCAGCTTGGAGCAGGGGCTGAATGGCTACACCTTC.

This clone was seen once. This chain links TRBV4-2 with TRBJ1-6; 11 bases line up with TRBD1. Germline CDR1 and CDR2: LGHNA and YNFKEQ. V shed 3 bases, J shed 10 bases, and the junction held 8 bases outside the gene matches. CDR3 size: 16 residues. Written as DNA, the CDR3 is TGTGCCAGCAGCCATACCGGACAGGGGGCAAGATCACCCCTCCACTTT. Protein product: CASSHTGQGARSPLHF.

A few counts support this clone. The chain joins TRBV27 to TRBJ2-1; 7 bases are a match to TRBD1. V was clipped by 4 bases and J by 5 bases; unmatched bases: 8. Germline V gene lookup returns CDR1 MNHEY and CDR2 SMNVEV (reference sequence). This CDR3 spans 15 amino acids. The CDR3 region is CASSYRQGVDNEQFF. In nucleotides, the CDR3 is TGTGCCAGCAGTTACCGACAGGGTGTCGACAATGAGCAGTTCTTC.

The chain couples TRBV19 to TRBJ1-2, with a possible D match to TRBD1 (5 bases). This CDR3 has 13 residues. Germline V CDR1 and CDR2: LNHDA, SQIVND (reference sequence). V was cut by 7 bases and J by 8 bases, with 17 bases left in between. The CDR3 DNA reads as TGTGCCAGTAACCCCCGCCAAGGGGAAGGCTACACCTTC. Translated: CASNPRQGEGYTF.

This chain joins TRBV11-2 and TRBJ1-4; D is perhaps TRBD1 (6 bases). This CDR3 spans 15 amino acids. The germline V gene encodes CDR1 SGHAT and CDR2 FQNNGV. The germline V and J ends were trimmed by 0 bases and 1 base, with 6 bases remaining between them. CDR3 DNA: TGTGCCAGCAGCTTAGACAGGGGAACTAATGAAAAACTGTTTTTT. Amino acids: CASSLDRGTNEKLFF.

The rearrangement joins TRBV5-1 to TRBJ2-7, with D unclear. V shed 0 bases and J shed 4 bases, with 8 bases lying between them. Germline-derived CDR1 and CDR2 are SGHRS and YFSETQ. CDR3 length equals 13 residues. The CDR3 here is CASSLASGYEQYF. As DNA, the CDR3 is TGCGCCAGCAGCTTGGCCTCCGGGTACGAGCAGTACTTC.

The rearrangement uses TRBV11-3 and TRBJ2-7; 9 nucleotides align to TRBD1. Trimming took 5 bases from V and 4 from J; bases not matched to a gene: 9. The CDR3 runs to 15 residues. Germline V CDR1 and CDR2: SGHNT, YENEEA. The CDR3 DNA follows: TGTGCCAGCAGCACAGCGGGGACAGGGAAGTACGAGCAGTACTTC. This codes for CASSTAGTGKYEQYF.

This chain uses TRBV3-1 (or the pseudogene TRBV3-2) with TRBJ2-2; a possible D gene is TRBD1 (6 bases). The germline V and J ends were trimmed by 4 bases and 0 bases, with 15 bases remaining between them. Germline V gene sequence: CDR1 LGHDT, CDR2 YNNKEL (reference sequence). CDR3 length: 17 amino acids. CDR3 residues: CASSLRTAFANTGELFF. The CDR3 region has the DNA TGTGCCAGCAGCCTGCGGACAGCGTTCGCGAACACCGGGGAGCTGTTTTTT.

The CDR3 reads CASSLDSVANYGYTF. Written as DNA, the CDR3 is TGTGCCAGCAGCCTGGACAGTGTAGCTAACTATGGCTACACCTTC. V is TRBV11-2 and J is TRBJ1-2; weak D call: TRBD1 (6 bases). Germline CDR1 reads SGHAT; CDR2 reads FQNNGV. The CDR3 has 15 residues. V was shortened by 5 bases and J by 0 bases, with 13 bases between the two germline ends.